A single sample is the source of the 22 T cell receptor beta chains below, sequenced in a study of blood T cell repertoires in COVID-19 (dated by TCRdb to 2019 to 2021). Receptors were amplified or captured by the immunoSEQ multiplex PCR assay. TCRdb provides this immuneACCESS table in a form limited to in-frame rearrangements. Some clones are lacking; in checked studies, under half of them reflect an unresolved V gene, and why the rest are absent is not known. Recorded for this sample are some 56,000 clones; approximately 89% of them occurred a single time. Roughly 45% of the sample comes from the top ten. The sequencing sample was made of peripheral blood. The source is a woman aged 60-75 years with COVID-19, enrolled during active disease.

This chain links TRBV7-2 with TRBJ2-2, with TRBD1 matching over 9 bases. The CDR3 contains 14 residues. Per the germline V gene, CDR1 is SGHTA and CDR2 is FQGNSA. Trimming at V came to 5 bases and at J to 7 bases, leaving 5 bases not matched to a gene. The CDR3 loop reads CASSEQGAIGELFF. The CDR3 nucleotides read TGTGCCAGCAGCGAACAGGGGGCAATCGGGGAGCTGTTTTTT.

As for this clone: The sample has other DNA sequences that encode this CDR3 too. The CDR3 region is CASSYGDSSYEQYF. The CDR3 bases are TGTGCCAGCAGTTATGGGGACAGCTCCTACGAGCAGTACTTC. This chain connects TRBV6-5 to TRBJ2-7, with 7 positions matching TRBD1. There are 14 residues in the CDR3. The junction had 2 bases not matched to a gene; V was cut back by 3 bases and J by 0 bases. Germline V gene lookup returns CDR1 MNHEY and CDR2 SVGAGI.

The chain has TRBV27 and TRBJ1-1; D is unresolved. The V gene's germline CDR1 is MNHEY and CDR2 SMNVEV (reference sequence). V lost 6 bases, J lost 1 base, and 9 bases lay in between. The CDR3 sequence is 13 residues long. This chain's CDR3 is CASSQRQNTEAFF. The CDR3 bases are TGTGCCAGCAGCCAGCGGCAGAACACTGAAGCTTTCTTT.

V and J are TRBV3-1 (or the pseudogene TRBV3-2) and TRBJ2-2; TRBD1 is a possible D gene (5 bases). V dropped 0 bases and J dropped 2 bases, with 13 bases sitting between them. The germline V gene has CDR1 LGHDT and CDR2 YNNKEL (reference sequence). The length of the CDR3 is 17 residues. The CDR3 DNA reads as TGTGCCAGCAGCCAAGATGGGGCTTACACAAACACCGGGGAGCTGTTTTTT. Protein sequence: CASSQDGAYTNTGELFF.

The CDR3: CASSSGQGPKETQYF. DNA of the CDR3: TGCGCCAGCAGCTCTGGTCAGGGGCCTAAAGAGACCCAGTACTTC. The rearrangement links TRBV5-1 to TRBJ2-5; D perhaps matches TRBD1 (6 bases). Germline values: CDR1 SGHRS, CDR2 YFSETQ. The germline V and J ends were trimmed by 3 bases and 3 bases, with 15 bases remaining between them. CDR3 length equals 15 residues. Full variable domain (outside the CDR3, taken from reference TRBV5-1 and TRBJ2-5): KAGVTQTPRYLIKTRGQQVTLSCSPISGHRSVSWYQQTPGQGLQFLFEYFSETQRNKGNFPGRFSGRQFSNSRSEMNVSTLELGDSALYLCASSSGQGPKETQYFGPGTRLLVL.

The rearrangement links TRBV28 to TRBJ2-3; 12 nucleotides line up with TRBD2. CDR3 size: 14 residues. CDR1 and CDR2 from the germline V gene are MDHEN and SYDVKM. With 6 bases clipped from V and 5 bases from J, the junction kept 3 bases outside the gene matches. The chain's CDR3 is CASSPSGRGDTQYF. The CDR3, as DNA: TGTGCCAGCAGCCCTAGCGGGAGGGGAGATACGCAGTATTTT.

The V gene is TRBV5-1, the J gene TRBJ1-3; D uncertain. There are 16 residues in the CDR3. V was trimmed by 0 bases and J by 0 bases, leaving 10 bases between them. CDR1 is SGHRS, CDR2 YFSETQ, per germline. In DNA, the CDR3 is TGCGCCAGCAGCTTGGTTGCGGGAGCCTCTGGAAACACCATATATTTT. Amino acids: CASSLVAGASGNTIYF.

V is TRBV2 and J is TRBJ2-5; a possible D gene is TRBD1 (6 bases). Trimming took off 7 bases at V and 3 bases at J, with 21 bases between the two ends. The CDR3 sequence is 16 residues long. Germline V gene data show CDR1 as SNHLY and CDR2 as FYNNEI. The CDR3 nucleotides are TGTGCCAGCAAATCGGACAGTCGCCAGGGGAAAGAGACCCAGTACTTC. It specifies CASKSDSRQGKETQYF. The full variable domain, with the rest looked up from reference TRBV2 and TRBJ2-5, is EPEVTQTPSHQVTQMGQEVILRCVPISNHLYFYWYRQILGQKVEFLVSFYNNEISEKSEIFDDQFSVERPDGSNFTLKIRSTKLEDSAMYFCASKSDSRQGKETQYFGPGTRLLVL.

CDR3 amino acids: CASSLGGGSYNSPLHF. CDR3 in DNA: TGTGCCAGCAGCTTAGGAGGGGGCTCCTATAATTCACCCCTCCACTTT. The chain employs TRBV7-2 and TRBJ1-6, with D possibly TRBD1 on 6 matching bases. Trimming removed 1 base at V and 0 bases at J, with 7 bases between. Germline V gene sequence: CDR1 SGHTA, CDR2 FQGNSA. The CDR3 length is 16 residues.

The chain employs TRBV5-1 and TRBJ2-2; D may be TRBD2 (6 bases). There are 14 residues in the CDR3. The germline CDR1 and CDR2 sequences are SGHRS and YFSETQ. V was shortened by 3 bases and J by 6 bases, with 12 bases between the two germline ends. In nucleotides, the CDR3 is TGCGCCAGCAGCTCACCGGAGCGGGCCGGGGAGCTGTTTTTT. It translates to CASSSPERAGELFF. The full variable domain, with the rest looked up from reference TRBV5-1 and TRBJ2-2, is KAGVTQTPRYLIKTRGQQVTLSCSPISGHRSVSWYQQTPGQGLQFLFEYFSETQRNKGNFPGRFSGRQFSNSRSEMNVSTLELGDSALYLCASSSPERAGELFFGEGSRLTVL.

The chain links TRBV19 to TRBJ2-1, with D perhaps matching TRBD2 (6 bases). The germline V and J ends were trimmed by 1 base and 4 bases, with 11 bases remaining between them. The CDR3 loop spans 15 amino acids. Germline assignment: CDR1 LNHDA and CDR2 SQIVND (reference sequence). The chain's CDR3 is CASSIAASEYNEQFF. The CDR3 DNA sequence: TGTGCCAGTAGTATAGCGGCTAGCGAGTACAATGAGCAGTTCTTC.

This clone was detected only a few times. The J gene is TRBJ2-2, the V gene TRBV11-2, with D perhaps matching TRBD1 (6 bases). Germline lookup yields CDR1 SGHAT and CDR2 FQNNGV. The CDR3 consists of 14 residues. V was trimmed by 6 bases and J by 1 base, leaving 9 bases between them. In DNA form, the CDR3 reads TGTGCCAGCAGACTGGGACAGAACACCGGGGAGCTGTTTTTT. Its translation: CASRLGQNTGELFF. The variable domain in full, with the rest retrieved from reference TRBV11-2 and TRBJ2-2, is EAGVAQSPRYKIIEKRQSVAFWCNPISGHATLYWYQQILGQGPKLLIQFQNNGVVDDSQLPKDRFSAERLKGVDSTLKIQPAKLEDSAVYLCASRLGQNTGELFFGEGSRLTVL.

This clone is a singleton in its sample. The rearrangement links TRBV27 to TRBJ2-7; 12 bases map to TRBD2. The V segment lost 2 bases and the J segment 2 bases; nucleotides outside the gene matches: 4. CDR3 size: 16 residues. The V gene's germline CDR1 is MNHEY and CDR2 SMNVEV (reference sequence). The CDR3 reads CASSLRLAGEAYEQYF. The CDR3, as DNA: TGTGCCAGCAGTTTACGACTAGCGGGAGAGGCCTACGAGCAGTACTTC.

The chain carries TRBV2 and TRBJ1-3; D remains unclear. This CDR3 has 15 amino acids. Per germline, CDR1 SNHLY and CDR2 FYNNEI. V dropped 6 bases and J dropped 1 base, with 13 bases sitting between them. The CDR3 DNA reads as TGTGCCAGCAGCGACGGGGATACATCTGGAAACACCATATATTTT. It encodes CASSDGDTSGNTIYF.

Only a few counts were recorded for this clone. The gene calls are TRBV2 and TRBJ2-3; 9 nucleotides agree with TRBD1. The CDR3 extends over 11 amino acids. J was trimmed by 13 bases and V by 4 bases; bases with no gene match: 3. Germline values: CDR1 SNHLY, CDR2 FYNNEI. The CDR3 is CASSGDREEYF. The CDR3 nucleotides read TGTGCCAGCAGTGGGGACAGGGAGGAGTATTTT.

V usage is TRBV9 and J usage is TRBJ2-3; possibly TRBD2 for D (5 bases). Trimming took 1 base from V and 2 from J, leaving 14 bases between them. Germline V gives CDR1 SGDLS, CDR2 YYNGEE. This CDR3 has 16 residues. In DNA form, the CDR3 reads TGTGCCAGCAGCGTACGAGGTAGCGTAAACACAGATACGCAGTATTTT. Amino acid sequence: CASSVRGSVNTDTQYF.

This chain joins TRBV19 and TRBJ2-7; no clear D. Germline V gives CDR1 LNHDA, CDR2 SQIVND (reference sequence). V shed 3 bases and J shed 0 bases, with 9 bases lying between them. The CDR3 extends over 14 amino acids. CDR3: CASSMVGGSYEQYF. The CDR3 DNA follows: TGTGCCAGTAGTATGGTAGGCGGCTCCTACGAGCAGTACTTC. Supplemented by reference TRBV19 and TRBJ2-7, the full variable domain reads DGGITQSPKYLFRKEGQNVTLSCEQNLNHDAMYWYRQDPGQGLRLIYYSQIVNDFQKGDIAEGYSVSREKKESFPLTVTSAQKNPTAFYLCASSMVGGSYEQYFGPGTRLTVT.

This chain joins TRBV10-3 and TRBJ2-2; 9 positions agree with TRBD1. Trimming cost V 6 bases and J 7 bases; bases outside gene matches: 12. CDR1 and CDR2 (germline): ENHRY, SYGVKD. CDR3 size: 16 residues. CDR3 protein: CAIRRSRTGDIGELFF. The CDR3 DNA sequence: TGTGCCATCAGGAGGTCAAGGACAGGGGATATCGGGGAGCTGTTTTTT.

This clone has a single count. The CDR3 loop is CASSRDVGGNYGYTF. Here the CDR3 DNA reads TGTGCCAGCAGCCGGGACGTCGGAGGGAACTATGGCTACACCTTC. The chain is built from TRBV6-5 and TRBJ1-2; D may be TRBD1 (5 bases). Germline loops: CDR1 MNHEY, CDR2 SVGAGI. V gave up 6 bases and J gave up 2 bases, with 16 bases separating them. The CDR3 totals 15 residues.

V and J are TRBV27 and TRBJ2-7; D remains ambiguous. Trimming took off 4 bases at V and 5 bases at J, with 21 bases between the two ends. This CDR3 is 16 amino acids long. CDR1 is MNHEY and CDR2 is SMNVEV in the germline V gene (reference sequence). For the CDR3, the DNA is TGTGCCAGCAGTTCATCCCCCCACCGGTACGTGGACGAGCAGTACTTC. Its translation is CASSSSPHRYVDEQYF.

The chain links TRBV28 to TRBJ2-4; 8 positions agree with TRBD2. The CDR3 loop spans 14 amino acids. Germline CDR1 is MDHEN and CDR2 is SYDVKM. The V gene end was trimmed by 9 bases and the J gene end by 1 base; junction bases not matched to a gene: 5. The CDR3 DNA reads TGTGCCAGTCTCACGGGGGGGGCCAAAAACATTCAGTACTTC. As protein: CASLTGGAKNIQYF.

The chain is built from TRBV5-6 and TRBJ2-7, with TRBD2 matching 11 bases. CDR1 SGHDT and CDR2 YYEEEE come from the germline V gene. V shed 5 bases and J 0 bases; nucleotides not matched to a gene: 13. This CDR3 comprises 18 residues. The CDR3 DNA reads TGTGCCAGCAGTTCCATAGCGGGAGGGCCGTTGAGCTCCTACGAGCAGTACTTC. Translated: CASSSIAGGPLSSYEQYF.